The T cell receptor beta chain described here comes from a study of blood T cells in healthy people across ages. Through a sample-barcoded 5' primer and a J-beta primer mix, a second PCR was run for roughly 6 to 12 cycles. MiXCR, run by TCRdb on the 5' RACE reads, gives a single entry per CDR3 protein. The sample consists of some 900,000 distinct CDR3 sequences, approximately 49% of them appearing once. CDR1 and CDR2 (germline): DFQATT, SNEGSKA (reference sequence). V shed 2 bases and J shed 6 bases, with 15 bases lying between them. There are 14 residues in the CDR3. The receptor was isolated from a young man in good health. The rearrangement links TRBV20-1 to TRBJ2-3; unclear D gene. Sequencing input: blood. CDR3 residues: CSARKPRMGDTQYF. The CDR3 DNA reads TGCAGTGCTAGAAAGCCCCGGATGGGGGATACGCAGTATTTT.